What follows is one TCR beta chain and its context. Data came from immunoSEQ multiplex PCR; TCRdb stores just in-frame clones and leaves some out. The table includes tens of thousands of clones, 90% to 96% detected once. The sample is drawn from a study of technical replicates of blood from several donors. The CDR3 has 14 amino acids. Germline lookup yields CDR1 SGHTA and CDR2 FQGTGA. V was pared by 5 bases and J by 8 bases, with 18 bases between. Sequencing was carried out using T cells isolated from PBMCs. The origin of this receptor is a human donor in good health. J is TRBJ1-1 and V is TRBV7-3; D not certain. The CDR3 here is CASSQRTAPYEAFF. DNA of the CDR3: TGTGCCAGCAGCCAAAGGACTGCTCCATACGAAGCTTTCTTT.